This TCR beta chain originates from a study of neurological immune-mediated disorders. A note on this clonotype: Its antigen remains unidentified.

Input was around 950,000 sorted T cells, either CD4+ or CD8+. Study-wide points: CDR3 amino acid sequences found in expanded clones were never shared across subjects, suggesting private repertoires in all groups.

The CDR3 is 14 amino acids. Deletions cut 4 bases from V and 4 bases from J, with 14 bases between. Germline V lookup: CDR1 SGHDT, CDR2 YYEEEE. 5'RACE generated cDNA with 10-nucleotide random UMIs. Every sequencing run returned over 180 million TCR-beta sequences, which were derived from 15-18 subjects. MiXCR, run by TCRdb on the 5' RACE reads, gives a single entry per CDR3 protein. The top ten hold 25% to 30% of the sample, which has approximately 30,000 distinct CDR3 sequences, around a quarter seen once. The chain has TRBV5-6 and TRBJ1-2; D gene uncertain. Material for sequencing was CD4+ T cells from blood. The source is a man aged 50 to 60 with HTLV-1-associated myelopathy (HAM/TSP). The DNA for the CDR3 is TGTGCCAGCAGCGCGAGAGGGCCGCCCTATGGCTACACCTTC. Its translation is CASSARGPPYGYTF.